A selection of T cell receptor beta chains follows, all from one sample in a study of beta chain features in type 1 diabetes. Here immunoSEQ multiplex PCR was the method, and the copy in TCRdb shows in-frame clones only, minus some. The repertoire consists of hundreds of thousands of clones, with roughly 15% occurring once and the leading ten covering about 0.097%. Sequencing was done on a sample of naive CD4+ T cells from blood. The source of these receptors is a man aged 18-30 years in good health. CDR3s include the opening cysteine and the closing phenylalanine or tryptophan. A D gene is named only where the DNA matches it firmly. For some rows the clone size is stated as once, few or many, or as a class when expanded; others skip it.

size	V	D	J	length	CDR3	DNA
.	TRBV20-1	.	TRBJ2-4	11	CSDGTGGIQYF	TGCAGTGACGGGACTGGGGGCATTCAGTACTTC
.	TRBV29-1	.	TRBJ1-1	13	CSVEDPAPRGAFF	TGCAGCGTTGAAGACCCGGCGCCTCGGGGGGCTTTCTTT
few	TRBV9	TRBD1	TRBJ1-2	17	CASSPYGGGQVLYGYTF	TGTGCCAGCAGCCCCTATGGGGGGGGACAGGTCCTCTATGGCTACACCTTC
.	TRBV5-6	.	TRBJ1-3	14	CASSLPGSGNTIYF	TGTGCCAGCAGCTTGCCAGGCTCCGGAAACACCATATATTTT
many	TRBV7-9	.	TRBJ2-1	14	CASSLPGGYNEQFF	TGTGCCAGCAGCTTACCCGGCGGGTACAATGAGCAGTTCTTC
few	TRBV2	.	TRBJ2-6	15	CASTLGQPGANVLTF	TGTGCCAGCACCTTAGGACAGCCTGGGGCCAACGTCCTGACTTTC
few	TRBV6-5	.	TRBJ2-2	15	CASSYGQTNTGELFF	TGTGCCAGCAGTTACGGACAGACGAACACCGGGGAGCTGTTTTTT
few	TRBV7-2	.	TRBJ1-2	14	CASSSGTVNYGYTF	TGTGCCAGCAGCTCCGGGACGGTGAACTATGGCTACACCTTC
.	TRBV7-9	TRBD2	TRBJ2-5	16	CASSPGSGSSQETQYF	TGTGCCAGCAGCCCTGGTAGCGGGAGTTCACAAGAGACCCAGTACTTC
.	TRBV5-4	TRBD2	TRBJ2-1	15	CASSLGGSSYNEQFF	TGTGCCAGCAGCCTCGGGGGGAGCTCCTACAATGAGCAGTTCTTC
few	TRBV5-8	.	TRBJ2-4	13	CASSLAHGYIQYF	TGTGCCAGCAGCTTGGCCCATGGCTACATTCAGTACTTC
.	TRBV10-3	TRBD1	TRBJ2-7	15	CAISEPGQGSYEQYF	TGTGCCATCAGTGAACCGGGACAGGGGTCTTACGAGCAGTACTTC
few	TRBV27	TRBD1	TRBJ1-2	14	CASSPRQGAGGYTF	TGTGCCAGCAGCCCGAGACAGGGGGCAGGAGGCTACACCTTC
few	TRBV7-9	.	TRBJ2-3	18	CASSLGRPPLKSTDTQYF	TGTGCCAGCAGCTTAGGAAGGCCGCCACTAAAAAGCACAGATACGCAGTATTTT
few	TRBV7-9	TRBD1	TRBJ1-4	15	CASSLAGQANEKLFF	TGTGCCAGCAGCTTAGCCGGACAGGCGAATGAAAAACTGTTTTTT
.	TRBV30	TRBD1	TRBJ2-6	17	CAWGMGTGRSGANVLTF	TGTGCCTGGGGCATGGGGACAGGTCGTTCCGGGGCCAACGTCCTGACTTTC
few	TRBV6-5	.	TRBJ2-7	15	CASSSIVRDRTEQYF	TGTGCCAGCAGCTCGATCGTCCGGGACCGCACGGAGCAGTACTTC
few	TRBV4-2	.	TRBJ2-6	19	CASSQDPGLTSYGANVLTF	TGTGCCAGCAGCCAAGATCCGGGACTTACTTCCTATGGGGCCAACGTCCTGACTTTC
few	TRBV28	.	TRBJ2-1	13	CASSEGLYNEQFF	TGTGCCAGCAGTGAGGGACTTTACAATGAGCAGTTCTTC
few	TRBV18	.	TRBJ1-2	15	CASSLTPGTDYGYTF	TGTGCCAGCTCACTTACCCCAGGGACGGACTATGGCTACACCTTC
.	TRBV4-1	.	TRBJ1-5	15	CASSQVSVNNQPQHF	TGCGCCAGCAGCCAAGTAAGCGTGAATAATCAGCCCCAGCATTTT
.	TRBV5-1	.	TRBJ1-1	13	CASSKRENTEAFF	TGCGCCAGCAGCAAACGGGAGAACACTGAAGCTTTCTTT
.	TRBV7-3	TRBD1	TRBJ2-1	13	CASRKGTDNEQFF	TGTGCCAGCAGGAAGGGGACAGACAATGAGCAGTTCTTC
few	TRBV4-2	.	TRBJ2-1	17	CASSQERGARFSNEQFF	TGTGCCAGCAGCCAAGAGAGAGGGGCGCGTTTCTCCAATGAGCAGTTCTTC
.	TRBV5-1	.	TRBJ1-2	14	CASSIERGGLGYTF	TGCGCCAGCAGTATCGAAAGGGGAGGCTTGGGCTACACCTTC
.	TRBV18	.	TRBJ1-1	12	CASSRGNPEAFF	TGTGCCAGCTCGCGTGGAAATCCTGAAGCTTTCTTT
few	TRBV7-9	.	TRBJ1-4	14	CASSLGSGNEKLFF	TGTGCCAGCAGCTTGGGGTCTGGTAATGAAAAACTGTTTTTT
few	TRBV18	.	TRBJ1-1	13	CASSEGMNTEAFF	TGTGCCAGCTCAGAGGGAATGAACACTGAAGCTTTCTTT
.	TRBV28	.	TRBJ2-7	12	CASNRGPYEQYF	TGTGCCAGTAACAGAGGGCCCTACGAGCAGTACTTC
.	TRBV30	TRBD1	TRBJ1-6	14	CASRTGSLGSPLHF	TGTGCCTCCCGGACAGGCTCACTAGGTTCACCCCTCCACTTT
.	TRBV4-1	.	TRBJ2-2	16	CASSQVIAANTGELFF	TGCGCCAGCAGCCAAGTTATAGCGGCGAACACCGGGGAGCTGTTTTTT
.	TRBV5-1	.	TRBJ2-7	14	CASSSPGYNYEQYF	TGCGCCAGCAGCTCCCCGGGCTACAACTACGAGCAGTACTTC
few	TRBV10-3	.	TRBJ1-1	11	CATLGAAEAFF	TGTGCCACTTTGGGGGCGGCTGAAGCTTTCTTT
.	TRBV27	.	TRBJ2-7	14	CASSFPGSAYEQYF	TGTGCCAGCAGTTTCCCCGGCAGCGCCTACGAGCAGTACTTC
few	TRBV11-2	TRBD2	TRBJ2-3	14	CASRSGGAADTQYF	TGTGCCAGCAGGAGCGGGGGGGCCGCAGATACGCAGTATTTT
few	TRBV27	.	TRBJ1-1	16	CASSLSPQGKNTEAFF	TGTGCCAGCAGTTTATCCCCCCAGGGTAAGAACACTGAAGCTTTCTTT
few	TRBV4-2	.	TRBJ1-6	17	CASSQADGSSYNSPLHF	TGTGCCAGCAGCCAAGCGGACGGGAGCTCCTATAATTCACCCCTCCACTTT
few	TRBV6-4	TRBD1	TRBJ2-1	14	CASSVTTGRYEQFF	TGTGCCAGCAGCGTCACGACAGGGAGATATGAGCAGTTCTTC
.	TRBV5-4	.	TRBJ2-1	19	CASSLAAGNFWGANNEQFF	TGTGCCAGCAGCCTAGCGGCAGGGAATTTTTGGGGGGCAAACAATGAGCAGTTCTTC
few	TRBV5-1	.	TRBJ2-7	15	CASSLGLAASYEQYF	TGCGCCAGCAGCTTGGGGTTAGCAGCCTCCTACGAGCAGTACTTC
few	TRBV30	.	TRBJ2-5	13	CAWSRDLQETQYF	TGTGCCTGGAGTCGGGACCTACAAGAGACCCAGTACTTC
few	TRBV29-1	TRBD1	TRBJ1-1	13	CSVDRGRGAEAFF	TGCAGCGTTGACAGGGGGCGCGGCGCTGAAGCTTTCTTT
few	TRBV2	.	TRBJ2-5	16	CASIWERGLRIETQYF	TGTGCCAGCATTTGGGAACGAGGGCTTAGAATTGAGACCCAGTACTTC
.	TRBV18	.	TRBJ1-1	13	CASSPHRYTEAFF	TGTGCCAGCTCACCCCACAGGTACACTGAAGCTTTCTTT
.	TRBV18	.	TRBJ2-5	14	CASSPLIEGETQYF	TGTGCCAGCTCACCACTGATCGAGGGCGAGACCCAGTACTTC
.	TRBV27	TRBD1	TRBJ2-7	15	CASRPPGQGTYEQYF	TGTGCCAGCCGCCCTCCGGGACAGGGTACCTACGAGCAGTACTTC
.	TRBV7-2	.	TRBJ2-5	16	CASSLVGTGRGETQYF	TGTGCCAGCAGCTTAGTAGGGACCGGGAGAGGGGAGACCCAGTACTTC
.	TRBV6-5	TRBD1	TRBJ1-5	15	CASSLGQGWNQPQHF	TGTGCCAGCAGCCTCGGACAGGGCTGGAATCAGCCCCAGCATTTT
.	TRBV19	.	TRBJ2-7	14	CASSINAVSYEQYF	TGTGCCAGTAGTATAAATGCGGTTTCCTACGAGCAGTACTTC